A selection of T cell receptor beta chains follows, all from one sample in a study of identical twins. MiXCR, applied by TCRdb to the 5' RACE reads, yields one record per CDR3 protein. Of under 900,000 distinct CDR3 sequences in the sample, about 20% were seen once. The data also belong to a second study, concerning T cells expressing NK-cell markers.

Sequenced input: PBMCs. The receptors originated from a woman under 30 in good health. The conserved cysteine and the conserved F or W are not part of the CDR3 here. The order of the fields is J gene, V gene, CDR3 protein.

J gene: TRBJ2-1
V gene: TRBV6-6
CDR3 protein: ASSPNPYEQF

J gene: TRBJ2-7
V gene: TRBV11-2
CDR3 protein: ASSFIRGRGLVEQY

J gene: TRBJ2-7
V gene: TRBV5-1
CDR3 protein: ASSYGQSNEQY

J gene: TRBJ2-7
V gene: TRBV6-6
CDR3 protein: ASSYGGKEQY

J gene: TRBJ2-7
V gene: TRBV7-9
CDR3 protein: ASSLQVQQY

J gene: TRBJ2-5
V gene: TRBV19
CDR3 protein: ASSGLAGVVTTQY

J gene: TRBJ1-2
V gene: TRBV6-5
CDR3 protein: ASSPQGHGYT

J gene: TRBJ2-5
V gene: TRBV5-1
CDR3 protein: ASSPDQSLETQY

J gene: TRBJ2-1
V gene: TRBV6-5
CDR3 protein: ASSYSGLAGVSSYNEQF

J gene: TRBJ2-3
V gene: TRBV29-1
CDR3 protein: SVLGGQATDTQY

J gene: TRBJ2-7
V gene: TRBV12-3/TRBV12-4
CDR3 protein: ASRGSGEGTYEQY

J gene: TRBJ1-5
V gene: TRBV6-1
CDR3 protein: ASRVGQGVQPQH

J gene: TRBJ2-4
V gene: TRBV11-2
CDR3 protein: ASSFVWGNIQY

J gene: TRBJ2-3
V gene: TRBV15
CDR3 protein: ATSRDTVGPGQGNTDTQY

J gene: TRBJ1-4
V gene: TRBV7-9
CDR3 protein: ASSSTGTGVQNEKLF

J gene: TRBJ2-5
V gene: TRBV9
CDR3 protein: ASSVELSAGETQY

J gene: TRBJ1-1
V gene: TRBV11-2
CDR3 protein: ASSLEGRLNTEAF

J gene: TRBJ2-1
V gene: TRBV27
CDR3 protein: ASRPGLAGEQF

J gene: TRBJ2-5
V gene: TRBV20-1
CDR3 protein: SAKLAGEQETQY

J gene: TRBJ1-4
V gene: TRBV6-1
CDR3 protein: ASSSLAGVIEKLF

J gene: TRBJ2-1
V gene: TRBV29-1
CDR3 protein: SAGRTVAEEQF

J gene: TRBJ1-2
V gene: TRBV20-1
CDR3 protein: SAATGRYGYT

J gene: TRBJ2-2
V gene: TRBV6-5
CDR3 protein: ASSYSGQTGELF

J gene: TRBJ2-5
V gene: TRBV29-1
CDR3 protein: SGAEGDVAGTQY

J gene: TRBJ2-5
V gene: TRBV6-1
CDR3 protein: ASGPFTSGAQETQY

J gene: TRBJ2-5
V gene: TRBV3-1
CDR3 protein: ASGWYQETQY

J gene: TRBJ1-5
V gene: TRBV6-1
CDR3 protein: ASRPGREGANQPQH

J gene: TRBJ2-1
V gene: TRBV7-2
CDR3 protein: ASSSSGRAYNEQF

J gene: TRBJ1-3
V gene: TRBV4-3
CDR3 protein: ASSPGQGAGGNTIY

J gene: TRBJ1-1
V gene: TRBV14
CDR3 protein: ASSQDRMDNTEAF

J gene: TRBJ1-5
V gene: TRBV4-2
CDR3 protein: ASSYGFDQPQH

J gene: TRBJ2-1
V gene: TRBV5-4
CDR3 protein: ASSSGTSGRAPYNEQF

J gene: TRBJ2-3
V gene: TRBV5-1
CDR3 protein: ASSLTKREETDTQY